This entry features one TCR beta chain sequence. Its specificity is not known. The data belong to a study of PD-L1 blockade in urothelial cancer. Whole-study results and caveats: A below-median TCR clonality in blood before treatment predicted better survival.

Germline lookup yields CDR1 SGDLS and CDR2 YYNGEE. V was pared by 0 bases and J by 5 bases, with 12 bases between. The CDR3 totals 15 residues. The protocol was immunoSEQ multiplex PCR, while the TCRdb copy is restricted to in-frame clones and leaves out a portion. The table records 50,000 or so clones, around 85% of them present only once. The chain couples TRBV9 to TRBJ2-1, with D possibly being TRBD1 (6 bases). Specimen: PBMCs, collected around atezolizumab (anti-PD-L1) treatment. The receptor's source is a man in his fifties or sixties with urothelial cancer. This chain's CDR3 is CASSVAGTPNNEQFF. As DNA, the CDR3 is TGTGCCAGCAGCGTAGCCGGGACACCCAACAATGAGCAGTTCTTC.